The 32 T cell receptor beta chains listed next were all sequenced from one sample in a study of shared clonotypes between healthy human individuals. Using immunoSEQ multiplex PCR, the repertoire was profiled, and TCRdb retains in-frame clones only, with some absent. The sample comprises roughly 1,100,000 clones, around 76% of which are singletons, and approximately 1.5% rests with the top ten. The specimen was memory CD4+ T cells sorted from blood. Subset defined: CD45RA-negative fraction. Source of these receptors: a man in his late teens or twenties in good health.

This clone has only one observation. This chain joins TRBV6-5 and TRBJ1-6, with 9 nucleotides matching TRBD1. CDR1 and CDR2 (germline): MNHEY, SVGAGI. Losses at the gene ends were 10 bases for V and 6 bases for J; bases not matched to a gene: 7. This CDR3 has 14 residues. The DNA for the CDR3 is TGTGCCACCTCAGGACAGGGGATTAATTCACCCCTCCACTTT. Translating gives CATSGQGINSPLHF.

This clone occurred once. The V call is TRBV11-3, the J call TRBJ1-1, with D possibly matching TRBD1 (5 bases). The V gene lost 3 bases and the J gene lost 5 bases, with 7 bases spanning the gap. Germline V gene data show CDR1 as SGHNT and CDR2 as YENEEA. This CDR3 contains 12 residues. CDR3 nucleotide sequence: TGTGCCAGCAGCTTTGAGGGGACTGAAGCTTTCTTT. As protein: CASSFEGTEAFF.

The chain employs TRBV2 and TRBJ1-6, with TRBD1 identical over 7 bases. CDR1 is SNHLY, CDR2 FYNNEI, per germline. The CDR3 is 14 residues long. Germline trimming cut 7 bases from V and 9 bases from J; bases unmatched to any gene: 9. The CDR3 region is CASTRDRDSSPLHF. The CDR3 bases are TGTGCCAGCACGAGAGACCGGGACAGTTCACCCCTCCACTTT. Looking up the rest from reference TRBV2 and TRBJ1-6 gives the full variable domain: EPEVTQTPSHQVTQMGQEVILRCVPISNHLYFYWYRQILGQKVEFLVSFYNNEISEKSEIFDDQFSVERPDGSNFTLKIRSTKLEDSAMYFCASTRDRDSSPLHFGNGTRLTVT.

The chain uses TRBV10-3 and TRBJ2-3, with 8 bases identical to TRBD2. CDR1 is ENHRY and CDR2 is SYGVKD in the germline V gene. The CDR3 length is 11 residues. The CDR3 protein is CAIGRVDTQYF. The CDR3 DNA sequence: TGTGCAATCGGGAGGGTGGATACGCAGTATTTT.

The J gene is TRBJ2-7, the V gene TRBV27; 9 nucleotides line up with TRBD1. Germline lookup yields CDR1 MNHEY and CDR2 SMNVEV (reference sequence). The CDR3 extends over 15 amino acids. The V gene end was trimmed by 0 bases and the J gene end by 3 bases; junction bases not matched to a gene: 3. The chain's CDR3 is CASSLSTGGGYEQYF. CDR3 bases: TGTGCCAGCAGTTTATCGACAGGGGGAGGCTACGAGCAGTACTTC.

The CDR3, as DNA: TGTGCCAGCAGCCCCTCAGCGGGGGCCTACAATGAGCAGTTCTTC. Its protein is CASSPSAGAYNEQFF. The chain employs TRBV7-9 and TRBJ2-1; 8 bases align to TRBD2. Germline CDR1 reads SEHNR; CDR2 reads FQNEAQ (reference sequence). There are 15 residues in the CDR3. J lost 2 bases, V lost 5 bases, and 5 bases had no gene match.

This chain uses TRBV10-3 with TRBJ2-2, with a weak D call TRBD2 (6 bases). Germline assignment: CDR1 ENHRY and CDR2 SYGVKD. Trimming shortened V by 6 bases and J by 3 bases, and 11 bases separated the two germline ends. The CDR3 runs to 14 residues. The CDR3 sequence: CAIRWGEDTGELFF. The CDR3 DNA reads TGTGCCATCAGGTGGGGGGAGGACACCGGGGAGCTGTTTTTT.

V gene TRBV5-6 combines with J gene TRBJ1-2, with 8 bases that match TRBD1. V trimming: 4 bases; J trimming: 5 bases; junction bases outside the gene matches: 7. Germline V CDR1 and CDR2: SGHDT, YYEEEE. CDR3 length: 14 residues. The CDR3 sequence: CASSPGQALYGYTF. The CDR3 nucleotides read TGTGCCAGCAGCCCGGGACAGGCGTTATATGGCTACACCTTC.

The chain employs TRBV2 and TRBJ2-5, with D possibly TRBD2 on 7 matching bases. The germline V and J ends were trimmed by 11 bases and 2 bases, with 18 bases remaining between them. This CDR3 region has 14 residues. Germline loops: CDR1 SNHLY, CDR2 FYNNEI. The CDR3 DNA sequence: TGTGCCGTAAAGGGGGGGGCCAATCAAGAGACCCAGTACTTC. It specifies CAVKGGANQETQYF.

The CDR3 sequence is CASSFSGTRNEQFF. For the CDR3, the DNA is TGTGCCAGCAGCTTTTCAGGGACTAGAAATGAGCAGTTCTTC. This rearrangement joins TRBV7-2 to TRBJ2-1; TRBD2 matches at 8 bases. The germline V gene encodes CDR1 SGHTA and CDR2 FQGNSA. V lost 3 bases to trimming and J lost 7 bases; unmatched junction nucleotides: 5. The CDR3 covers 14 residues.

The chain recombines TRBV11-2 with TRBJ2-7; D is possibly TRBD2 (7 bases). From germline, CDR1 is SGHAT and CDR2 FQNNGV. This CDR3 region has 13 residues. The V end lost 5 bases, the J end lost 6 bases, and 14 bases lay between the germline ends. The CDR3 sequence is CASSNQGGVEQYF. CDR3 DNA sequence: TGTGCCAGCAGCAACCAAGGGGGGGTCGAGCAGTACTTC.

This clone was detected a few times. The chain combines TRBV29-1 with TRBJ1-1; D is possibly TRBD1 (6 bases). Trimming took off 1 base at V and 4 bases at J, with 13 bases between the two ends. Germline V lookup: CDR1 SQVTM, CDR2 ANQGSEA. The CDR3 consists of 14 residues. Written as DNA, the CDR3 is TGCAGCGTTGAAGGAGGAGGGGGAACCACTGAAGCTTTCTTT. It encodes CSVEGGGGTTEAFF.

Details on this clone: Other DNA sequences from this sample encode an identical CDR3 as well. V and J are TRBV30 and TRBJ1-3; D gene ambiguous. The germline gives CDR1 GTSNPN, CDR2 SVGIG (reference sequence). V was pared by 2 bases and J by 1 base, with 3 bases between. CDR3 size: 12 residues. CDR3 region: CAWSLSGNTIYF. CDR3 in DNA: TGTGCCTGGAGTCTTTCTGGAAACACCATATATTTT.

The genes are TRBV7-9 and TRBJ1-1, with 10 bases fitting TRBD1. The CDR3 length is 15 residues. Per germline, CDR1 SEHNR and CDR2 FQNEAQ (reference sequence). V dropped 4 bases and J dropped 0; count of bases not matched to a gene: 2. The CDR3 loop is CASSSGTGVNTEAFF. CDR3 in DNA: TGTGCCAGCAGCTCCGGGACAGGGGTGAACACTGAAGCTTTCTTT.

In its sample, this clone was seen many times. The chain recombines TRBV4-3 with TRBJ2-4, with TRBD2 matching over 7 bases. The germline V gene has CDR1 LGHNA and CDR2 YSLEER. V lost 0 bases and J lost 0; bases outside the gene matches: 8. The CDR3 covers 18 residues. The CDR3 DNA reads as TGCGCCAGCAGCCAAGATTCGCAGGGACTATTAGCCAAAAACATTCAGTACTTC. Its translation: CASSQDSQGLLAKNIQYF.

In DNA, the CDR3 is TGTGCCAGCAGCTGGGACAAAAGTAATTCACCCCTCCACTTT. This gives the protein CASSWDKSNSPLHF. J is TRBJ1-6 and V is TRBV5-6; possibly TRBD1 for D (6 bases). The CDR3 runs to 14 residues. Trimming stripped 3 bases from V and 6 bases from J, with 10 bases between. The germline V gene has CDR1 SGHDT and CDR2 YYEEEE.

In its sample, this clone was seen once. The chain carries TRBV18 and TRBJ1-4; maybe TRBD1 (6 bases). The germline V gene has CDR1 KGHSH and CDR2 LQKENI. The CDR3 spans 15 residues. V lost 3 bases to trimming and J lost 4 bases, with 12 bases between them. Here the CDR3 reads CASSPARGRNEKLFF. Written as DNA, the CDR3 is TGTGCCAGCTCACCGGCCAGGGGCCGTAATGAAAAACTGTTTTTT. The variable domain in full, with the rest retrieved from reference TRBV18 and TRBJ1-4, is NAGVMQNPRHLVRRRGQEARLRCSPMKGHSHVYWYRQLPEEGLKFMVYLQKENIIDESGMPKERFSAEFPKEGPSILRIQQVVRGDSAAYFCASSPARGRNEKLFFGSGTQLSVL.

The genes are TRBV19 and TRBJ1-5; no reliable D call. The CDR3 has 15 residues. V lost 1 base and J 1 base, leaving 8 bases between the germline ends. Germline V gene data show CDR1 as LNHDA and CDR2 as SQIVND (reference sequence). CDR3 nucleotides: TGTGCCAGTAGTATAGTAGTGGGAAGCAATCAGCCCCAGCATTTT. As protein: CASSIVVGSNQPQHF. Looking up the rest from reference TRBV19 and TRBJ1-5 gives the full variable domain: DGGITQSPKYLFRKEGQNVTLSCEQNLNHDAMYWYRQDPGQGLRLIYYSQIVNDFQKGDIAEGYSVSREKKESFPLTVTSAQKNPTAFYLCASSIVVGSNQPQHFGDGTRLSIL.

V and J are TRBV5-8 and TRBJ2-5; 7 bases fit TRBD1. The CDR3 loop spans 15 amino acids. The V segment lost 4 bases and the J segment 1 base; nucleotides outside the gene matches: 7. CDR1 is SGHTS and CDR2 is YDEGEE in the germline V gene. CDR3 sequence (DNA): TGTGCCAGCAGCCTACAGGGGTCTCGCCAAGAGACCCAGTACTTC. It encodes CASSLQGSRQETQYF.

A remark on this clone: Additional DNA sequences in this sample encode the identical CDR3. The chain is built from TRBV19 and TRBJ2-1, with 7 positions matching TRBD2. CDR3 length: 13 residues. CDR1 is LNHDA and CDR2 is SQIVND in the germline V gene (reference sequence). J was trimmed by 7 bases and V by 2 bases; bases with no gene match: 2. CDR3 in amino acids: CASSIQAGNEQFF. CDR3 sequence (DNA): TGTGCCAGTAGTATACAAGCGGGAAATGAGCAGTTCTTC.

Ten or more counts support this clone. The chain carries TRBV6-6 and TRBJ1-5; 8 bases fit TRBD1. The ends lost 6 bases at V and 6 bases at J; junction bases unmatched: 7. Germline V lookup: CDR1 MNHNY, CDR2 SVGAGI (reference sequence). The CDR3 length is 14 residues. This CDR3 is CASRSRQGSQPQHF. The DNA of the CDR3 is TGTGCCAGCAGGTCACGACAGGGGAGTCAGCCCCAGCATTTT.

The rearrangement links TRBV5-3 to TRBJ2-7, with 11 bases identical to TRBD2. TRBV5-3 is flagged as an ORF with uncertain function. The V and J ends lost 3 bases and 0 bases, in that order; junction bases with no gene match: 17. CDR3 length equals 20 residues. The CDR3 spells CARSSTRLAGSLRSSYEQYF. The DNA of the CDR3 is TGTGCCAGAAGCTCCACCCGACTAGCGGGGAGTCTTAGGAGCTCCTACGAGCAGTACTTC.

The table lists this clone with a few counts. The chain is built from TRBV5-1 and TRBJ1-1; TRBD1 aligns across 7 bases. Losses at the gene ends were 1 base for V and 0 bases for J; bases not matched to a gene: 9. The germline gives CDR1 SGHRS, CDR2 YFSETQ. The CDR3 runs 17 residues. In nucleotides, the CDR3 is TGCGCCAGCAGCTTGATCCCAGGGGGAGGAATGAACACTGAAGCTTTCTTT. Translation: CASSLIPGGGMNTEAFF.

The chain carries TRBV5-6 and TRBJ1-2, with D perhaps TRBD1 (5 bases). The ends were cut back, 7 bases at V and 0 bases at J, with 10 bases in the middle. Germline CDR1 and CDR2: SGHDT and YYEEEE. The CDR3 runs to 13 residues. The CDR3: CASSRQSNYGYTF. The DNA of the CDR3 is TGTGCCAGCTCTCGACAGTCTAACTATGGCTACACCTTC. The variable domain in full, completed from reference TRBV5-6 and TRBJ1-2, reads DAGVTQSPTHLIKTRGQQVTLRCSPKSGHDTVSWYQQALGQGPQFIFQYYEEEERQRGNFPDRFSGHQFPNYSSELNVNALLLGDSALYLCASSRQSNYGYTFGSGTRLTVV.

CDR3 sequence reads: CAWSSSNSPLHF. The DNA of the CDR3 is TGTGCCTGGTCGAGCTCTAATTCACCCCTCCACTTT. The genes are TRBV30 and TRBJ1-6; unclear D gene. V was clipped by 5 bases and J by 6 bases, with 8 bases between them. The CDR3 contains 12 residues. Germline lookup yields CDR1 GTSNPN and CDR2 SVGIG (reference sequence). The full variable domain, in which reference TRBV30 and TRBJ1-6 provide the parts outside the CDR3, is SQTIHQWPATLVQPVGSPLSLECTVEGTSNPNLYWYRQAAGRGLQLLFYSVGIGQISSEVPQNLSASRPQDRQFILSSKKLLLSDSGFYLCAWSSSNSPLHFGNGTRLTVT.

About this clone: Sequence at one end of the junction differs from germline and may be a read error. The V call is TRBV7-7, the J call TRBJ2-5; 8 bases match TRBD1. CDR1 and CDR2 (germline): SSHAT, FNYEAQ (reference sequence). The CDR3 sequence is 15 residues long. The CDR3 sequence: CASSFRRDRTQTQYF. Here the CDR3 DNA reads TGTGCTAGCAGCTTCCGCCGGGACAGGACGCAGACCCAGTACTTC. The complete variable domain, with remaining parts taken from reference TRBV7-7 and TRBJ2-5, reads GAGVSQSPRYKVTKRGQDVTLRCDPISSHATLYWYQQALGQGPEFLTYFNYEAQPDKSGLPSDRFSAERPEGSISTLTIQRTEQRDSAMYRCASSFRRDRTQTQYFGPGTRLLVL.

The chain uses TRBV11-2 and TRBJ1-5; the D gene is possibly TRBD1 (5 bases). The CDR3 is 15 amino acids. V was cut by 5 bases and J by 4 bases, with 15 bases left in between. Germline V gene lookup returns CDR1 SGHAT and CDR2 FQNNGV. CDR3 in DNA: TGTGCCAGCAGCCCCGGAGCGGCAGGGAATCAGCCCCAGCATTTT. This encodes CASSPGAAGNQPQHF.

Concerning this clone: This CDR3 is also generated by other DNA sequences in the sample. CDR3 sequence: CASSVGDTIYF. Here the CDR3 DNA reads TGTGCCAGCAGCGTAGGAGACACCATATATTTT. V is TRBV9 and J is TRBJ1-3; no reliable D call. V lost 0 bases, J lost 8 bases, and 3 bases lay in between. The CDR3 totals 11 residues. Germline V gene sequence: CDR1 SGDLS, CDR2 YYNGEE.

The chain is built from TRBV5-4 and TRBJ1-6, with 7 nucleotides matching TRBD1. Germline V gives CDR1 SGHNT, CDR2 YYREEE (reference sequence). Trimming took 3 bases from V and 7 from J; bases not matched to a gene: 7. CDR3 length: 15 amino acids. The CDR3 DNA follows: TGTGCCAGCAGCTGGGGACAGTCGTTAAATTCACCCCTCCACTTT. Translation: CASSWGQSLNSPLHF.

The chain employs TRBV5-1 and TRBJ2-6, with D hard to call. The germline V gene has CDR1 SGHRS and CDR2 YFSETQ. Trimming stripped 4 bases from V and 9 bases from J, with 17 bases between. The length of the CDR3 is 15 residues. CDR3 DNA: TGCGCCAGCAGCCCGGACCCTCACGTAGGCAACGTCCTGACTTTC. It yields the protein CASSPDPHVGNVLTF.

This clone has a handful of counts. V and J are TRBV29-1 and TRBJ1-1; D unresolved. The V end lost 0 bases, the J end lost 6 bases, and 5 bases lay between the germline ends. The CDR3 is 11 amino acids. Per the germline V gene, CDR1 is SQVTM and CDR2 is ANQGSEA. This chain's CDR3 is CSVEDLAEAFF. CDR3 in DNA: TGCAGCGTTGAAGATCTCGCTGAAGCTTTCTTT.

This clone was counted at least ten times. This chain uses TRBV27 with TRBJ2-7; 9 positions agree with TRBD1. Germline V gene sequence: CDR1 MNHEY, CDR2 SMNVEV (reference sequence). V lost 3 bases, J lost 2 bases, and 8 bases stayed unmatched. The CDR3 covers 16 residues. The CDR3 sequence is CASSFQGQGRPYEQYF. CDR3 bases: TGTGCCAGCAGTTTCCAAGGACAGGGGCGGCCCTACGAGCAGTACTTC.